This T cell receptor (beta chain) was sequenced during a study of blood T cell repertoires in COVID-19. Study summary: Sites across the United States, Italy and Spain contributed samples from acute and convalescent COVID-19. PBMCs, B-cell-depleted T cells, or T cells provided the cDNA or gDNA that made up the material.

Per the study methods: How many nucleated cells were present was estimated from reference gene primer amplification. The assay was immunoSEQ multiplex PCR, and TCRdb's table has in-frame clones only and misses some. From that table come the V and J calls and clone size; the DNA was used to work out D and trimming. The sample consists of almost 90,000 clones, roughly 88% of them appearing once. Sequenced material: peripheral blood. This TCR came from a man between 18 and 35 years old with COVID-19, enrolled during active disease.

CDR3 in DNA: TGTGCCAGTAGTCCGGGGACAGGCCGAAGCACAGATACGCAGTATTTT. The encoded protein is CASSPGTGRSTDTQYF. V and J are TRBV19 and TRBJ2-3; TRBD1 matches at 8 bases. This CDR3 comprises 16 residues. Per the germline V gene, CDR1 is LNHDA and CDR2 is SQIVND (reference sequence). V shed 5 bases, J shed 0 bases, and the junction held 7 bases outside the gene matches.